The 10 T cell receptor beta chains given below trace back to one sample, sequenced in a study of identifying expanded T cells in peripheral blood. This table comes from immunoSEQ multiplex PCR, and its TCRdb copy is limited to in-frame clones, with some not included. The sample shows about 90,000 clones, 70% to 90% of them seen only once. Source material: blood. The receptors come from a person aged 18-70 years in good health.

CDR3 DNA sequence: TGTGCCAGTAGTAAAACCGGACAGAGTGAGAGCTACGAGCAGTACTTC. Translated: CASSKTGQSESYEQYF. This chain joins TRBV19 and TRBJ2-7; a possible D gene is TRBD1 (6 bases). Deletions cut 4 bases from V and 3 bases from J, with 19 bases between. Germline V gene sequence: CDR1 LNHDA, CDR2 SQIVND (reference sequence). The CDR3 is 16 amino acids. The full variable domain, rest sourced from reference TRBV19 and TRBJ2-7, is DGGITQSPKYLFRKEGQNVTLSCEQNLNHDAMYWYRQDPGQGLRLIYYSQIVNDFQKGDIAEGYSVSREKKESFPLTVTSAQKNPTAFYLCASSKTGQSESYEQYFGPGTRLTVT.

V gene TRBV5-1 combines with J gene TRBJ1-2; D is uncertain. CDR1 SGHRS and CDR2 YFSETQ come from the germline V gene. V shed 2 bases and J shed 8 bases, with 19 bases lying between them. This CDR3 has 15 amino acids. CDR3 nucleotides: TGCGCCAGCAGCTTAGATGAGGGCCACCGGGGAGGCTACACCTTC. Translating gives CASSLDEGHRGGYTF.

This rearrangement joins TRBV28 to TRBJ1-1; unclear D gene. The CDR3 is 12 amino acids. Trimming took 3 bases from V and 10 from J, leaving 12 bases between them. Germline CDR1 and CDR2: MDHEN and SYDVKM. CDR3 coding DNA: TGTGCCAGCAGTTTGAGCCCGACGGGAGCTTTCTTT. Protein product: CASSLSPTGAFF.

The chain employs TRBV5-1 and TRBJ2-7, with TRBD1 matching over 8 bases. This CDR3 is built from 13 residues. Unmatched junction bases numbered 2, after V lost 5 bases and J lost 1 base. Germline V gene lookup returns CDR1 SGHRS and CDR2 YFSETQ. The CDR3 loop is CASRGDRSYEQYF. The CDR3 DNA sequence: TGCGCCAGCAGAGGGGACAGGTCCTACGAGCAGTACTTC.

The rearrangement links TRBV4-1 to TRBJ1-2; D remains unclear. The CDR3 contains 16 residues. Trimming stripped 0 bases from V and 0 bases from J, with 11 bases between. Germline values: CDR1 MGHRA, CDR2 YSYEKL. The CDR3 nucleotides read TGCGCCAGCAGCCAAGAAGTAAACGGAGCTAACTATGGCTACACCTTC. This encodes CASSQEVNGANYGYTF.

The rearrangement links TRBV5-4 to TRBJ2-7; 7 bases are shared with TRBD1. The V gene's germline CDR1 is SGHNT and CDR2 YYREEE (reference sequence). The CDR3 covers 15 residues. The V segment lost 2 bases and the J segment 2 bases; nucleotides outside the gene matches: 7. CDR3 DNA sequence: TGTGCCAGCAGCTTCGTTAGTGGGACAGCCTACGAGCAGTACTTC. It yields the protein CASSFVSGTAYEQYF.

The chain uses TRBV10-2 and TRBJ1-2; D ambiguous. This CDR3 is built from 14 residues. The germline V and J ends were trimmed by 3 bases and 6 bases, with 14 bases remaining between them. Germline V lookup: CDR1 WSHSY, CDR2 SAAADI. CDR3 in DNA: TGCGCCAGCAGTGACGGTCCGCCTCGAAATGGCTACACCTTC. Translated: CASSDGPPRNGYTF.

The CDR3 DNA follows: TGTGCCAGCTCACCAGGGGAGGGGAGCACAGATACGCAGTATTTT. It is translated as CASSPGEGSTDTQYF. The chain recombines TRBV18 with TRBJ2-3; 7 bases align to TRBD2. CDR1 is KGHSH, CDR2 LQKENI, per germline. The CDR3 runs 15 residues. Trimming at V came to 2 bases and at J to 0 bases, leaving 2 bases not matched to a gene.

V and J are TRBV7-3 and TRBJ1-2; D call uncertain. The ends were cut back, 5 bases at V and 2 bases at J, with 9 bases in the middle. This CDR3 contains 13 residues. Germline assignment: CDR1 SGHTA and CDR2 FQGTGA. The chain's CDR3 is CASSPSGNYGYTF. The CDR3 DNA reads as TGTGCCAGCAGCCCATCGGGAAACTATGGCTACACCTTC.

The DNA for the CDR3 is TGTGCCAGCAGCTGGGGCGGTGAAGGGACTGAAGCTTTCTTT. Encoded protein: CASSWGGEGTEAFF. The chain combines TRBV5-5 with TRBJ1-1; tentatively, D is TRBD1 (5 bases). Trimming stripped 3 bases from V and 5 bases from J, with 14 bases between. This CDR3 is 14 amino acids long. The germline V gene encodes CDR1 SGHKS and CDR2 YYEKEE (reference sequence).